This entry features one T cell receptor beta chain sequence. V dropped 3 bases and J dropped 6; count of bases not matched to a gene: 2. This CDR3 is built from 14 residues. Germline CDR1 SGHDT, CDR2 YYEEEE. This record comes from a study of blood T cell repertoires in COVID-19. Whole-study context: Italy, Spain and the United States were the sources of the convalescent and acute COVID-19 samples. PBMCs, B-cell-depleted T cells, or T cells were the source of the cDNA or gDNA that made up the material.

Authors' data handling: Nucleated cell counts were estimated from reference gene primer amplification. Clones were read by immunoSEQ multiplex PCR, and TCRdb kept only the in-frame ones, dropping some. Clonal size and the V and J genes are those of that table, whereas D and trimming came from the DNA. This table has roughly 55,000 clones, around four fifths appearing once. The sample taken for sequencing was peripheral blood. This receptor was obtained from a woman in her sixties or seventies with acute or convalescent COVID-19. The chain carries TRBV5-6 and TRBJ2-1; 11 positions match TRBD1. Here the CDR3 reads CASSSGTGGNEQFF. For the CDR3, the DNA is TGTGCCAGCAGCTCCGGGACAGGGGGCAATGAGCAGTTCTTC.